Detailed here is one T cell receptor (beta chain). The target antigen is unknown. At the deep level, the assay was run. The table came from immunoSEQ multiplex PCR; TCRdb's copy has only in-frame clones and leaves some out. The sample consists of around 1,000,000 clones, about 80% of them appearing once. Only Caucasian adults living in Nashville, Tennessee made up the donor group. The data are from a study of shared clonotypes between healthy human individuals. As for the study in general: Per-donor plates numbered three CD4 naive, three CD4 memory, two CD8 naive and one CD8 memory. The study, taken as a whole, reports: Of the naive CD4 clonotypes, approximately 5% were shared across several donors.

Trimming left V 3 bases short and J 4 bases short, with 15 bases between. This CDR3 contains 15 residues. In germline, CDR1 is LNHDA, CDR2 SQIVND (reference sequence). Sequencing used memory CD4+ T cells from PBMCs. The subset here: CD45RA-negative fraction. This chain joins TRBV19 and TRBJ1-1; D uncertain. The receptor's source is a man aged 18 to 35 in good health. Some clones in this sample may be carry-over from other donors' samples. The CDR3 nucleotides read TGTGCCAGTAGTATTAATGGAGGGCTCGGCACTGAAGCTTTCTTT. This encodes CASSINGGLGTEAFF.